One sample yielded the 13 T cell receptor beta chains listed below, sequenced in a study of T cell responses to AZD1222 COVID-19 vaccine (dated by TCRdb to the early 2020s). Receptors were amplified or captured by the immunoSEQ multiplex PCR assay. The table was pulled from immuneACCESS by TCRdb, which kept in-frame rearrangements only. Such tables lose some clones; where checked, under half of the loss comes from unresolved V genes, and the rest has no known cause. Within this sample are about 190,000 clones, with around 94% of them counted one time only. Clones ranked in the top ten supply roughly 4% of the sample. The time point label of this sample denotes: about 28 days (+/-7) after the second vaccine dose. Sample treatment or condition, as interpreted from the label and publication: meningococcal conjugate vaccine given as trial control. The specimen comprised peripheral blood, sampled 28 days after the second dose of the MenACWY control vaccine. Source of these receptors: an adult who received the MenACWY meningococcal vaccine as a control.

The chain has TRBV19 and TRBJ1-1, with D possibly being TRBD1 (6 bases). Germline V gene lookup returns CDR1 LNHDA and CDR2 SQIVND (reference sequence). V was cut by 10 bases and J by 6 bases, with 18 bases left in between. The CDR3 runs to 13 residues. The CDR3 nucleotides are TGTGCCACCTTACAGGGTGGGGTCGCTGAAGCTTTCTTT. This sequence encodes CATLQGGVAEAFF.

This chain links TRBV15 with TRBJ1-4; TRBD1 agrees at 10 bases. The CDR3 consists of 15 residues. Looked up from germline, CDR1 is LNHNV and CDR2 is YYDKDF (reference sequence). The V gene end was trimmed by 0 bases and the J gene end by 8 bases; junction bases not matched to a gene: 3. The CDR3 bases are TGTGCCACCAGCAGAGATGGGGACAGGGGCGAAAAACTGTTTTTT. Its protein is CATSRDGDRGEKLFF.

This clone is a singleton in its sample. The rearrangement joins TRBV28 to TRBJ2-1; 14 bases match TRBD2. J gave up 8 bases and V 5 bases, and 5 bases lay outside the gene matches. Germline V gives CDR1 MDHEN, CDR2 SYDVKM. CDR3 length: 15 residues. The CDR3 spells CASSPGLAGDDEQFF. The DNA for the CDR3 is TGTGCCAGCAGTCCGGGACTAGCGGGAGATGATGAGCAGTTCTTC.

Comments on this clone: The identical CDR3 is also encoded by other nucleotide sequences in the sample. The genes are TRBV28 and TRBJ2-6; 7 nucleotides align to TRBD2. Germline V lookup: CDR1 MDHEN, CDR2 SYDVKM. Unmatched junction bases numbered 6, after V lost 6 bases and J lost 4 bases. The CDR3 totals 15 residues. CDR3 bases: TGTGCCAGCAGGGGAGGGAGTTCCGGGGCCAACGTCCTGACTTTC. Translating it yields CASRGGSSGANVLTF.

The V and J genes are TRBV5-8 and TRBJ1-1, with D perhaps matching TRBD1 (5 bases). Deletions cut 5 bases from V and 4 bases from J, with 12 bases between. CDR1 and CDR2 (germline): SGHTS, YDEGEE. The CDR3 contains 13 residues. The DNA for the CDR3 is TGTGCCAGCAGGAGGGGTTGGGGCACTGAAGCTTTCTTT. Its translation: CASRRGWGTEAFF. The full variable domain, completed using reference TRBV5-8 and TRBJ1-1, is EAGVTQSPTHLIKTRGQQATLRCSPISGHTSVYWYQQALGLGLQFLLWYDEGEERNRGNFPPRFSGRQFPNYSSELNVNALELEDSALYLCASRRGWGTEAFFGQGTRLTVV.

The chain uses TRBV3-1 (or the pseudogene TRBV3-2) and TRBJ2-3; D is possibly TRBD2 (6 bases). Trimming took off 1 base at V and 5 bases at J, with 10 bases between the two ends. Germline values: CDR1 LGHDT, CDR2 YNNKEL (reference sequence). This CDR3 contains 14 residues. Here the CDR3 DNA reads TGTGCCAGCAGCCAAGGACTAGTTTTAGATACGCAGTATTTT. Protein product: CASSQGLVLDTQYF.

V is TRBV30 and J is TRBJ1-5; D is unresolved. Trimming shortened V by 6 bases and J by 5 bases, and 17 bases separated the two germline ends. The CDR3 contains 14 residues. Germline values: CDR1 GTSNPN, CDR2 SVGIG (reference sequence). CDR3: CACSMGGSHQPQHF. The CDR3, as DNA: TGTGCCTGTTCGATGGGAGGGAGCCATCAGCCCCAGCATTTT.

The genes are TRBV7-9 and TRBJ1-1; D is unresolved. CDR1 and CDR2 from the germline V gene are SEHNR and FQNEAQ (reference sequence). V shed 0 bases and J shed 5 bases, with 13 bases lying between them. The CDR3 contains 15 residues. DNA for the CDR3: TGTGCCAGCAGCTTAGCGGTTGGAGGGTGGACTGAAGCTTTCTTT. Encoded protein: CASSLAVGGWTEAFF.

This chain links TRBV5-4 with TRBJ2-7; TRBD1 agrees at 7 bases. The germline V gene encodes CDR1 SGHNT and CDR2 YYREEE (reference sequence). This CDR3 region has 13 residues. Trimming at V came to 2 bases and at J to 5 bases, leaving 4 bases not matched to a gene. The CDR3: CASSFTGEDEQYF. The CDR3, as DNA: TGTGCCAGCAGCTTTACAGGGGAAGACGAGCAGTACTTC. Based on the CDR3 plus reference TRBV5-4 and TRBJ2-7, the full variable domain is ETGVTQSPTHLIKTRGQQVTLRCSSQSGHNTVSWYQQALGQGPQFIFQYYREEENGRGNFPPRFSGLQFPNYSSELNVNALELDDSALYLCASSFTGEDEQYFGPGTRLTVT.

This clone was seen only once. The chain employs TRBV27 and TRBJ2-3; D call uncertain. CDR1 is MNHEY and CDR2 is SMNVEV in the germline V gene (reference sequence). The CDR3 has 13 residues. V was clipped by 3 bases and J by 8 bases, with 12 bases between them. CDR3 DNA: TGTGCCAGCAGTTTCCGTGATGAGTCTACGCAGTATTTT. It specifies CASSFRDESTQYF.

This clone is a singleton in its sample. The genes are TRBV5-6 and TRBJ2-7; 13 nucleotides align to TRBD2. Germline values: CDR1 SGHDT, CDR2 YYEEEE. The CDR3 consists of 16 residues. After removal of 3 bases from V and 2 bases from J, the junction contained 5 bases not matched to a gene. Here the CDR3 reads CASSYRGLAGAYEQYF. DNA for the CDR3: TGTGCCAGCAGCTACCGAGGACTAGCGGGAGCCTACGAGCAGTACTTC.

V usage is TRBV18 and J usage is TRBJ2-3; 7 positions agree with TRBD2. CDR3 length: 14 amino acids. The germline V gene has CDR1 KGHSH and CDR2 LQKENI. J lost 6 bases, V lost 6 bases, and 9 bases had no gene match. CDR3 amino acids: CASSPREGGDTQYF. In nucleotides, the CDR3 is TGTGCCAGCTCTCCCCGTGAGGGAGGGGATACGCAGTATTTT.

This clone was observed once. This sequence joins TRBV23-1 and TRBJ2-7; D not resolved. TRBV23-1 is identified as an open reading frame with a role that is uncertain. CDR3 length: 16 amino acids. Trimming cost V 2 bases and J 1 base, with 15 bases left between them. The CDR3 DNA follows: TGCGCCAGCAGTCAACGCCATGGGGAATCTTCCTACGAGCAGTACTTC. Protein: CASSQRHGESSYEQYF.